A selection of T cell receptor beta chains follows, all from one sample in a study of blood T cell repertoires in COVID-19. Sequencing was performed with immunoSEQ multiplex PCR; in TCRdb, only in-frame clones are kept and a portion is missing. The sample includes roughly 49,000 clones, approximately 70% seen only once; the top ten take about 9%. The source material was peripheral blood. Receptor source: a woman in her sixties or seventies with acute or convalescent COVID-19. Each CDR3 is given with its conserved first and last residue. D genes are given only for firm matches. Not every row has a clone size; where given, it reads once, few, many or a size class.

>TRBD1|.|TRBV19|TRBJ1-4
CASRTGATNEKLFF
TGTGCCAGTAGAACAGGGGCAACTAATGAAAAACTGTTTTTT
>TRBD1|.|TRBV5-8|TRBJ1-1
CASSLGQGYTEAFF
TGTGCCAGCAGCTTGGGACAGGGGTACACTGAAGCTTTCTTT
>TRBD1|once|TRBV30|TRBJ2-2
CAWTTGTGGNGDTGELFF
TGTGCCTGGACTACCGGGACAGGGGGCAACGGGGACACCGGGGAGCTGTTTTTT
>.|.|TRBV6-1|TRBJ2-5
CASSEALTAQETQYF
TGTGCCAGCAGTGAAGCATTGACAGCGCAAGAGACCCAGTACTTC
>.|.|TRBV4-1|TRBJ1-6
CASSQEFRTHGNSPLHF
TGCGCCAGCAGCCAAGAGTTTCGGACACATGGTAATTCACCCCTCCACTTT
>.|.|TRBV6-5|TRBJ2-1
CASSYSSGYYNEQFF
TGTGCCAGCAGTTACTCTAGCGGCTACTACAATGAGCAGTTCTTC
>.|.|TRBV7-6|TRBJ2-5
CASSSSLGVRGGETQYF
TGTGCCAGCAGCTCGAGCTTGGGGGTCAGGGGAGGGGAGACCCAGTACTTC
>TRBD1|few|TRBV2|TRBJ1-4
CASSQQTGTGNEKLFF
TGTGCCAGCAGTCAACAAACCGGGACAGGGAATGAAAAACTGTTTTTT
>TRBD1|few|TRBV6-7|TRBJ2-1
CARPYRGSLYNEQFF
TGTGCCAGACCGTACAGGGGAAGTTTGTACAATGAGCAGTTCTTC
>TRBD2|.|TRBV5-1|TRBJ2-1
CASSGGLAGVRDNEQFF
TGCGCCAGCAGCGGGGGACTAGCGGGAGTCCGTGACAATGAGCAGTTCTTC
>TRBD1|.|TRBV5-6|TRBJ2-5
CASSLEGASETQYF
TGTGCCAGCAGCTTGGAGGGGGCTTCAGAGACCCAGTACTTC
>.|few|TRBV19|TRBJ2-1
CASSISSEHYNEQFF
TGTGCCAGTAGTATCTCTAGCGAACACTACAATGAGCAGTTCTTC
>.|.|TRBV6-6|TRBJ2-3
CASSWSSTDTQYF
TGTGCCAGCAGTTGGAGTAGCACAGATACGCAGTATTTT
>TRBD2|.|TRBV6-5|TRBJ2-3
CASRPGTSHTDTQYF
TGTGCCAGCAGACCCGGGACTAGCCACACAGATACGCAGTATTTT
>TRBD1|.|TRBV3-1/TRBV3-2|TRBJ2-1
CASSQGTTGGRLPEQFF
TGTGCCAGCAGCCAAGGAACGACAGGGGGACGTCTACCGGAGCAGTTCTTC
>.|.|TRBV30|TRBJ1-3
CAWNGQTGNTIYF
TGTGCCTGGAATGGACAGACTGGAAACACCATATATTTT